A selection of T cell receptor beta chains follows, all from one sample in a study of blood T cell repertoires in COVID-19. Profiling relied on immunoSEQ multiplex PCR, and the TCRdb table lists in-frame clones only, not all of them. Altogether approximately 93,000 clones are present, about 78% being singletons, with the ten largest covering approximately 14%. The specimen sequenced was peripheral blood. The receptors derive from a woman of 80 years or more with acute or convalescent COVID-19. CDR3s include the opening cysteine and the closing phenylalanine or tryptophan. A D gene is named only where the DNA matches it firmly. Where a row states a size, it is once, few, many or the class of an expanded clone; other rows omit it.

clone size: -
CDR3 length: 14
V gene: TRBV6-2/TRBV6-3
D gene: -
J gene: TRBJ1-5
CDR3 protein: CASSQYGGAQPQHF
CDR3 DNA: TGTGCCAGCAGCCAATACGGGGGGGCCCAGCCCCAGCATTTT

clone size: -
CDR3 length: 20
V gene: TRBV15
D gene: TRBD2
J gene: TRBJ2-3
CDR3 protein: CATSRDNALRLAEPTDTQYF
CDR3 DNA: TGTGCCACCAGCAGAGACAATGCTCTAAGACTAGCGGAACCCACAGATACGCAGTATTTT

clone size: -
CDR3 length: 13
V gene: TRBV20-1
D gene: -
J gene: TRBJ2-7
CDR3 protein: CSASGGNPPPGYF
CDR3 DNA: TGCAGTGCTAGTGGGGGCAATCCACCCCCTGGGTACTTC

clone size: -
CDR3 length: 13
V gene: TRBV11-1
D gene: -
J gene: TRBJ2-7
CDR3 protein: CASSLSINYEQYF
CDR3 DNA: TGTGCCAGCAGCCTATCGATAAACTACGAGCAGTACTTC

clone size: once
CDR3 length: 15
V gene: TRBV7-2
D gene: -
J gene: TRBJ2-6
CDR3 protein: CASSLDRAGANVLTF
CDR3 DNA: TGTGCCAGCAGCTTAGACAGGGCTGGGGCCAACGTCCTGACTTTC

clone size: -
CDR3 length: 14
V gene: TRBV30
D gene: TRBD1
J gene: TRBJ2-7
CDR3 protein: CACYRTGVSYEQYF
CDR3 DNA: TGTGCCTGTTACCGGACAGGGGTATCCTACGAGCAGTACTTC

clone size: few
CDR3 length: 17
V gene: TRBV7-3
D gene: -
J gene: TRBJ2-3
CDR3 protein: CASSFRAPLTSTDTQYF
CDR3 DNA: TGTGCCAGCAGCTTCAGGGCTCCATTAACTAGCACAGATACGCAGTATTTT

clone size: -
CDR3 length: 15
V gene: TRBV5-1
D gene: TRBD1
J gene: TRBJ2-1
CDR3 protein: CASSVGQGSYNEQFF
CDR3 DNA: TGCGCCAGCAGCGTGGGACAGGGCTCCTACAATGAGCAGTTCTTC

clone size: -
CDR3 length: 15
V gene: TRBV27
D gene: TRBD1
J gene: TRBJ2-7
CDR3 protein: CASSPRDRGNYEQYF
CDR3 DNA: TGTGCCAGCAGTCCCAGGGACAGGGGGAATTACGAGCAGTACTTC

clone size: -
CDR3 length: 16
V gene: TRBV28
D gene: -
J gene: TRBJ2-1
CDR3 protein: CASSLITYLSYNEQFF
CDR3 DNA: TGTGCCAGCAGCTTGATTACATACCTCTCCTACAATGAGCAGTTCTTC

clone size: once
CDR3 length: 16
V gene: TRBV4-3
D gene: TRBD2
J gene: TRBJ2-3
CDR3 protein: CASSQEWSGGRGTQYF
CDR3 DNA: TGCGCCAGCAGCCAAGAATGGAGCGGGGGGCGGGGTACGCAGTATTTT

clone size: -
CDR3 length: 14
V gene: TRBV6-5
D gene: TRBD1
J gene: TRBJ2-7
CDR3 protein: CASSFGTGVAEQYF
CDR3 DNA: TGTGCCAGCAGCTTTGGGACAGGGGTGGCCGAGCAGTACTTC

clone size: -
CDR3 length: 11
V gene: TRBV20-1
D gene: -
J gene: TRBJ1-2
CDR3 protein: CSARDTGVYTF
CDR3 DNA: TGCAGTGCTAGAGATACGGGAGTCTACACCTTC

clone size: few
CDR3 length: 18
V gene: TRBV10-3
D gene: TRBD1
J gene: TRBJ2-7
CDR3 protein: CAISDLGGQGARPYEQYF
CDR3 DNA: TGTGCCATCAGTGACTTGGGTGGACAGGGGGCCCGTCCCTACGAGCAGTACTTC

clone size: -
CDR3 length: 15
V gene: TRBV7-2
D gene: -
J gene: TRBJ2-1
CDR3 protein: CASSSGGTSYNEQFF
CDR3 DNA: TGTGCCAGCAGCTCAGGAGGGACCTCCTACAATGAGCAGTTCTTC

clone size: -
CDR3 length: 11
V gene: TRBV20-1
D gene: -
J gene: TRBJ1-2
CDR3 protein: CSGLSPYGYTF
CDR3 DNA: TGCAGTGGACTATCCCCCTATGGCTACACCTTC

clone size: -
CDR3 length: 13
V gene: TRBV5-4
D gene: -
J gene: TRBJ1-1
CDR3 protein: CASSLPKNTEAFF
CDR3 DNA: TGTGCCAGCAGCCTACCCAAGAACACTGAAGCTTTCTTT

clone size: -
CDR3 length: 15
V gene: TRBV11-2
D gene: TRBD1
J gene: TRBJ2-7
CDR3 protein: CASSPLRQGAYEQYF
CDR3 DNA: TGTGCCAGCAGCCCGTTAAGACAGGGCGCCTACGAGCAGTACTTC

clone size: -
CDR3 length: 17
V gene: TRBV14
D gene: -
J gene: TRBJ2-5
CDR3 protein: CASSQEAARTTQETQYF
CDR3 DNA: TGTGCCAGCAGCCAAGAAGCAGCCCGGACTACCCAAGAGACCCAGTACTTC

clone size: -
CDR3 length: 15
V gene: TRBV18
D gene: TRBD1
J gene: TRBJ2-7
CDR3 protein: CASSLTGGSDYEQYF
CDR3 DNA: TGTGCCAGCTCACTTACAGGGGGCAGCGACTACGAGCAGTACTTC

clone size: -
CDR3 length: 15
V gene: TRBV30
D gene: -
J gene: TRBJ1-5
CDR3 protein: CAWTSKTWGAEPQHF
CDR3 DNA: TGTGCCTGGACCTCGAAAACTTGGGGAGCTGAGCCCCAGCATTTT

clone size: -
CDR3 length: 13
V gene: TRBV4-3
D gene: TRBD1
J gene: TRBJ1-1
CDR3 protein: CASSQGDRGQAFF
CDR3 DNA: TGCGCCAGCAGCCAAGGGGACAGGGGGCAAGCTTTCTTT

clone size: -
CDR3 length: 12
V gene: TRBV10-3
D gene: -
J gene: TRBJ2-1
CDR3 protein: CAIRDQGDEQFF
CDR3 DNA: TGTGCCATCAGGGACCAGGGCGATGAGCAGTTCTTC

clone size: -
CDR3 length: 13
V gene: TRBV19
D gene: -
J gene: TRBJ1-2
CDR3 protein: CASSPDRESGYTF
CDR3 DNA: TGTGCCAGTAGCCCAGACAGAGAGTCTGGCTACACCTTC

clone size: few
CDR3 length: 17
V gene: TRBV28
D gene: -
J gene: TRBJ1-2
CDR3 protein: CASSTILGGPGSYGYTF
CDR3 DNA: TGTGCCAGCAGTACAATCCTTGGAGGTCCGGGAAGCTATGGCTACACCTTC

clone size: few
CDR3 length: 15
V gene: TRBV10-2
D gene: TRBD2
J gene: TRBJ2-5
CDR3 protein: CASGVYSGVQETQYF
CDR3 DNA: TGCGCCAGTGGGGTTTATAGCGGGGTCCAAGAGACCCAGTACTTC

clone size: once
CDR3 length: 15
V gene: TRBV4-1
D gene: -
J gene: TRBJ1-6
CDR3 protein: CASSLQDRYNSPLHF
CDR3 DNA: TGCGCCAGCAGCCTCCAGGACAGATACAATTCACCCCTCCACTTT

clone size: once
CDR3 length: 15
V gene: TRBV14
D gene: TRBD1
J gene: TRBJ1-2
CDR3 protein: CASSQTGTGVDGYTF
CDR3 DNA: TGTGCCAGCAGCCAAACAGGGACAGGGGTAGATGGCTACACCTTC

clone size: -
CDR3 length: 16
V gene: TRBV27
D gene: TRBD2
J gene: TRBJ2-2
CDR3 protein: CASSPPSGGSSGELFF
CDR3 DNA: TGTGCCAGCAGTCCTCCTAGCGGGGGGTCTTCCGGGGAGCTGTTTTTT

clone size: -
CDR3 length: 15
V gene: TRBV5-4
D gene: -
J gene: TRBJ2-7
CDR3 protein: CASSDRYTGLYEQYF
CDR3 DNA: TGTGCCAGCAGCGATCGTTATACAGGGCTATACGAGCAGTACTTC

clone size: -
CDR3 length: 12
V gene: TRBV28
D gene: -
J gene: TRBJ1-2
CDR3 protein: CASSRQNYGYTF
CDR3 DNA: TGTGCCAGCAGTCGACAAAACTATGGCTACACCTTC

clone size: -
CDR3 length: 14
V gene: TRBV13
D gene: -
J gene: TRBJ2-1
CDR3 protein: CASSSWDTRDEQFF
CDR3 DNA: TGTGCCAGCAGCTCTTGGGACACCAGGGATGAGCAGTTCTTC

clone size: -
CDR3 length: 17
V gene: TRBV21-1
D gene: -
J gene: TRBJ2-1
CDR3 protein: CASTLELGGTVYNEQFF
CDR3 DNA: TGTGCCAGCACCCTAGAACTGGGGGGGACGGTTTATAATGAGCAGTTCTTC

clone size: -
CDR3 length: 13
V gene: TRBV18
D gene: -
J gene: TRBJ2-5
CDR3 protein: CASSPSRQETQYF
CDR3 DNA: TGTGCCAGCTCACCATCCCGTCAAGAGACCCAGTACTTC

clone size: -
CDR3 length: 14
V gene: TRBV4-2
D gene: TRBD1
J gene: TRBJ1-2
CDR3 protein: CASSRPGQFYGYTF
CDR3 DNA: TGTGCCAGCAGCCGACCGGGACAGTTCTATGGCTACACCTTC

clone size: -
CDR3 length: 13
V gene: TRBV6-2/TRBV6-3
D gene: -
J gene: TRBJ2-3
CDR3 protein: CASSPPSLWTQYF
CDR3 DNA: TGTGCCAGCAGTCCACCGAGCCTTTGGACGCAGTATTTT

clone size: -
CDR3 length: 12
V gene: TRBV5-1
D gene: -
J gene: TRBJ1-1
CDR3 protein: CASSWGDTEAFF
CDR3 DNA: TGCGCCAGCAGCTGGGGAGACACTGAAGCTTTCTTT

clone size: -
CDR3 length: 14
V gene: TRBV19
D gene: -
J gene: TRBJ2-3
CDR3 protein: CASSLPGASDTQYF
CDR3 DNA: TGTGCCAGTAGTTTGCCAGGGGCGTCAGATACGCAGTATTTT